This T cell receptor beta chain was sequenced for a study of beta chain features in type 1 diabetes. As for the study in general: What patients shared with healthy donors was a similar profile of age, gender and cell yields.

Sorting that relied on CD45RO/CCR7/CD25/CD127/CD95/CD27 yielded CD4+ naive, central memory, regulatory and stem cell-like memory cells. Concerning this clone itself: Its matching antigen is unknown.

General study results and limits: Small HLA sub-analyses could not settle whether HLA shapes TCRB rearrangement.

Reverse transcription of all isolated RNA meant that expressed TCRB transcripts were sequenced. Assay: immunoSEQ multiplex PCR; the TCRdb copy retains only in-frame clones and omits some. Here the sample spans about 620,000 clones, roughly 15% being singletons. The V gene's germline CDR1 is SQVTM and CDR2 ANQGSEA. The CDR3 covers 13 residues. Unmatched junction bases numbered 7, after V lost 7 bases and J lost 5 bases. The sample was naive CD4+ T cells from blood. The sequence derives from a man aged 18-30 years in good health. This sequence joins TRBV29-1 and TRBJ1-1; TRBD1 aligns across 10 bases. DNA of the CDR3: TGCAGCGCGGGACAGGGGCCGAGAACTGAAGCTTTCTTT. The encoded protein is CSAGQGPRTEAFF.